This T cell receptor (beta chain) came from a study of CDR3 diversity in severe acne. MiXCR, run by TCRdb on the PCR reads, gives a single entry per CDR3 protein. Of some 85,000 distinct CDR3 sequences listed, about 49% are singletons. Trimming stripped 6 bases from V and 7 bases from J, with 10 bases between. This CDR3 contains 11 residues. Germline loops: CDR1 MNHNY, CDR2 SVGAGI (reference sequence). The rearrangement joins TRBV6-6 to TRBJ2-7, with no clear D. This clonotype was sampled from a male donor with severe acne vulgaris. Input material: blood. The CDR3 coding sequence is TGTGCCAGCAGATATTACGGGGAGCAGTACTTC. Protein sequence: CASRYYGEQYF.